The sequence of this T cell receptor beta chain was determined in a study of T and B cells in COVID-19 patients. General study points: In COVID-19 patients, T cell receptor beta variable and joining gene use was reportedly strongly skewed.

TRB was amplified from about 260-540 ng of blood genomic DNA. Details on this clonotype: Its matching antigen is unknown.

The CDR3 consists of 15 residues. Germline trimming cut 4 bases from V and 7 bases from J; bases unmatched to any gene: 11. Multiplex PCR with BIOMED2 TRB-A/B primer pools amplified TRB rearrangements. TCRdb ran MiXCR on the multiplex PCR reads and lists one entry per CDR3 protein. Altogether more than 20,000 distinct CDR3 sequences are present, around a third being singletons, with the ten largest covering about 1.7%. This chain uses TRBV12-3 or TRBV12-4 with TRBJ1-2; 8 nucleotides align to TRBD1. The TCR comes from a human donor who had recovered from COVID-19. The sequenced sample consisted of blood. CDR3 residues: CASSSGTRGLAGYTF. CDR3 sequence (DNA): TGTGCCAGCAGTTCCGGCACCAGGGGGCTCGCTGGCTACACCTTC.